This T cell receptor beta chain is from a study of CD8 T cells in acute hepatitis C reinfection. Stated time point: naive CD8 control sorted from an acute-time-point sample. In the case of this clone: Its antigen is unknown.

V was clipped by 1 base and J by 8 bases; unmatched bases: 10. The length of the CDR3 is 15 residues. CDR1 and CDR2 (germline): PRHDT, FYEKMQ (reference sequence). The table came from immunoSEQ multiplex PCR; TCRdb's copy has only in-frame clones and leaves some out. The sample shows about 38,000 clones, around nine tenths of them seen only once. Notes on the study in general: Acute resolver, follow-up resolver and acute chronic samples had similar high diversity.

The rearrangement uses TRBV13 and TRBJ1-1; TRBD1 matches 7 bases. Sequencing was performed on naive CD8+ T cells from PBMCs. The origin of this receptor is a man younger than 40 with chronic hepatitis C. This CDR3 is CASSLDLLPGQEAFF. The DNA for the CDR3 is TGTGCCAGCAGCTTAGACCTCCTTCCGGGACAGGAAGCTTTCTTT. The full variable domain, its missing parts supplied by reference TRBV13 and TRBJ1-1, is AAGVIQSPRHLIKEKRETATLKCYPIPRHDTVYWYQQGPGQDPQFLISFYEKMQSDKGSIPDRFSAQQFSDYHSELNMSSLELGDSALYFCASSLDLLPGQEAFFGQGTRLTVV.